The clone carrying this T cell receptor beta chain was seen at least ten times. The V end lost 0 bases, the J end lost 5 bases, and 15 bases lay between the germline ends. CDR1 SGHNT and CDR2 YYREEE come from the germline V gene (reference sequence). This CDR3 has 15 amino acids. Via MiXCR, TCRdb re-called the 5' RACE reads, giving one row per CDR3 protein. The sample holds some 29,000 distinct CDR3 sequences, 5% seen once. This sample was taken from a study of T cells after yellow fever vaccination. This receptor was obtained from a man in his thirties or forties who received the YFV17D yellow fever vaccine. This sequence joins TRBV5-4 and TRBJ2-7, with D uncertain. Sequenced material: CD8+ T cells sorted from PBMCs, taken 10 days after the yellow fever booster vaccination. As DNA, the CDR3 is TGTGCCAGCAGCTTGGAGCGAAAAGGGCACCACGAGCAGTACTTC. It is translated as CASSLERKGHHEQYF.